Here is one T cell receptor beta chain with its context. What it binds is not known. As originally analysed: Built for papillary thyroid cancer, a distant-metastasis classifier drew on CDR3 differences across clinicopathological groups. With MiXCR, TCRdb reprocessed the PCR reads. TCRdb's processing, not the authors', yielded these V and J calls. Of 22,000 or so clones in the sample, 30% to 40% were seen once. These data are taken from a study of metastatic and nonmetastatic thyroid tumors. Background on the study: For malignant and benign thyroid patients, tumor or nodule tissue and blood were the sources whose repertoires were compared. Study-wide results and caveats: Reports indicated that malignant thyroid tumors showed significantly higher TCR beta diversity than benign nodules did, in blood and tumor.

This CDR3 is 10 amino acids long. V dropped 5 bases and J dropped 10 bases, with 11 bases sitting between them. CDR1 and CDR2 (germline): DFQATT, SNEGSKA (reference sequence). Patients were all untreated before their thyroid surgery. The receptor's source is a male donor with papillary thyroid cancer or a benign thyroid nodule (not recorded which). Some clones in this sample may be carry-over from other donors' samples. The V call is TRBV20-1, the J call TRBJ1-1; D is unresolved. The sample was blood. Here the CDR3 reads CSAATTTAFF. DNA for the CDR3: TGCAGTGCTGCGACTACGACAGCTTTCTTT.